The sequence of this T cell receptor (beta chain) was determined in a study of OX40 agonist ivuxolimab in advanced cancers. The CDR3 covers 13 residues. V was pared by 8 bases and J by 6 bases, with 16 bases between. Germline V CDR1 and CDR2: MNHEY, SMNVEV (reference sequence). Sequencing used immunoSEQ multiplex PCR; TCRdb keeps in-frame clones, though not all of them. The data show about 25,000 clones, 65% to 90% seen once. The sample consisted of CD4+ or CD8+ T cells sorted from blood, taken in a trial of the OX40 agonist ivuxolimab. This chain uses TRBV27 with TRBJ1-2; D uncertain. The clonotype comes from an adult with an advanced solid tumor such as melanoma, head and neck, liver or kidney cancer. As DNA, the CDR3 is TGTGCCAGCTCGGGCGTGTTTGGACATGGCTACACCTTC. Amino acids: CASSGVFGHGYTF.